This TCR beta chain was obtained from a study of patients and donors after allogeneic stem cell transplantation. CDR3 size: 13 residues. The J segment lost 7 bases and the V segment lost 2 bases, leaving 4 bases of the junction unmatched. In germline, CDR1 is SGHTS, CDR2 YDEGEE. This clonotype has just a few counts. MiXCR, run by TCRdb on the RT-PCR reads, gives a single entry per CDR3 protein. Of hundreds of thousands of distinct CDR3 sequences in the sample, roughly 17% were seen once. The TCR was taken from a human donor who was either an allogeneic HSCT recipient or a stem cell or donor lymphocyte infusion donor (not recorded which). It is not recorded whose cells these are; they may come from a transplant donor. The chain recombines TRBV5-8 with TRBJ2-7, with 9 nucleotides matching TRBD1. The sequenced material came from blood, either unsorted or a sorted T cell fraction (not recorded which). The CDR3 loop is CASSFRTGEEQYF. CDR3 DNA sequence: TGTGCCAGCAGCTTCAGGACAGGGGAAGAGCAGTACTTC.